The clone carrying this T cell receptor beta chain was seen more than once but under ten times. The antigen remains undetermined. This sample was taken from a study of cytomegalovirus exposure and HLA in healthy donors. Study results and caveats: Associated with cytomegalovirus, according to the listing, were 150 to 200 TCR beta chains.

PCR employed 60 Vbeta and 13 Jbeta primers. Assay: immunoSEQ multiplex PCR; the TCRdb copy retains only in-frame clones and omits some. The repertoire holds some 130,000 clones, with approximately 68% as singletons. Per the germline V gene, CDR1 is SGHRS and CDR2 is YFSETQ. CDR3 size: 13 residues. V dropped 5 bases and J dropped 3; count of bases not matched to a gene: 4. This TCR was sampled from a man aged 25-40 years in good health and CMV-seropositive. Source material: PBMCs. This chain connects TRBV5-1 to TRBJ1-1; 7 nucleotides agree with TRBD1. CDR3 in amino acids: CASSSQGDTEAFF. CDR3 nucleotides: TGCGCCAGCAGTTCCCAGGGGGACACTGAAGCTTTCTTT.